One and the same sample provided the 27 T cell receptor beta chains below, sequenced in a study of cytomegalovirus exposure and HLA in healthy donors. The PCR used 60 Vbeta and 13 Jbeta primers. The repertoire was sequenced with immunoSEQ multiplex PCR; TCRdb's copy has only in-frame clones and lacks some. The sample lists approximately 240,000 clones, roughly 79% occurring once. The sequenced sample was PBMCs. The receptors derive from a woman between 40 and 50 years old in good health and CMV-seronegative.

The chain employs TRBV7-9 and TRBJ1-6; 7 bases fit TRBD1. The germline V gene encodes CDR1 SEHNR and CDR2 FQNEAQ (reference sequence). CDR3 length: 15 residues. V lost 5 bases to trimming and J lost 6 bases; unmatched junction nucleotides: 7. CDR3 nucleotide sequence: TGTGCCAGCAGCGCTGGGGACAGACTTAATTCACCCCTCCACTTT. Residues: CASSAGDRLNSPLHF. Using reference TRBV7-9 and TRBJ1-6 for the parts outside the CDR3, the full variable domain is DTGVSQNPRHKITKRGQNVTFRCDPISEHNRLYWYRQTLGQGPEFLTYFQNEAQLEKSRLLSDRFSAERPKGSFSTLEIQRTEQGDSAMYLCASSAGDRLNSPLHFGNGTRLTVT.

The chain has TRBV28 and TRBJ1-5; TRBD1 aligns across 7 bases. CDR1 is MDHEN and CDR2 is SYDVKM in the germline V gene. This CDR3 is 16 amino acids long. Germline trimming cut 6 bases from V and 0 bases from J; bases unmatched to any gene: 8. CDR3: CASRPWTGNSNQPQHF. CDR3 DNA: TGTGCCAGCAGGCCTTGGACAGGCAATAGCAATCAGCCCCAGCATTTT.

The CDR3 coding sequence is TGTGCCAGCAGCCAAGATGTCCCGGGGAACACTGAAGCTTTCTTT. Protein sequence: CASSQDVPGNTEAFF. This rearrangement joins TRBV14 to TRBJ1-1; no clear D gene. Germline-derived CDR1 and CDR2 are SGHDN and FVKESK. V was trimmed by 0 bases and J by 1 base, leaving 9 bases between them. The length of the CDR3 is 15 residues.

The chain is built from TRBV28 and TRBJ2-1; 14 bases fit TRBD2. Germline V gene data show CDR1 as MDHEN and CDR2 as SYDVKM. Germline trimming cut 4 bases from V and 8 bases from J; bases unmatched to any gene: 10. The CDR3 loop spans 17 amino acids. CDR3 loop: CASSSSRLAGGPDEQFF. The CDR3 bases are TGTGCCAGCAGTTCCTCGCGACTAGCGGGGGGGCCGGATGAGCAGTTCTTC.

The chain recombines TRBV30 with TRBJ1-1, with D possibly being TRBD1 (6 bases). This CDR3 spans 11 amino acids. In germline, CDR1 is GTSNPN, CDR2 SVGIG (reference sequence). V was clipped by 3 bases and J by 9 bases, with 11 bases between them. The CDR3 is CAWRGGPQAFF. The CDR3 DNA reads TGTGCCTGGAGAGGGGGTCCCCAAGCTTTCTTT.

V and J are TRBV2 and TRBJ1-3; unclear D gene. The V end was cut by 6 bases, the J end by 0 bases, with 12 bases between. There are 15 residues in the CDR3. CDR1 and CDR2 (germline): SNHLY, FYNNEI. Written as DNA, the CDR3 is TGTGCCAGCAGCCGGAATGACATCTCTGGAAACACCATATATTTT. It codes for CASSRNDISGNTIYF.

At least ten counts were recorded for this clone. This chain connects TRBV7-6 to TRBJ2-7; D possibly corresponds to TRBD1 (5 bases). The CDR3 has 13 residues. Germline V lookup: CDR1 SGHVS, CDR2 FNYEAQ. Between the trimmed V and J ends, which lost 5 bases and 2 bases, there was a span of 10 bases. The CDR3 protein is CASSPQDTYEQYF. CDR3 nucleotide sequence: TGTGCCAGCAGCCCACAGGACACCTACGAGCAGTACTTC.

V is TRBV4-1 and J is TRBJ2-5; 10 nucleotides line up with TRBD2. V was pared by 0 bases and J by 6 bases, with 7 bases of the junction left unmatched. The CDR3 totals 16 residues. Germline CDR1 MGHRA, CDR2 YSYEKL. The CDR3 bases are TGCGCCAGCAGCCAAGAGGTAGCGGGGGGACCGAAGACCCAGTACTTC. Protein: CASSQEVAGGPKTQYF.

In its sample, this clone was seen once. The J gene is TRBJ2-5, the V gene TRBV6-6, with 7 bases identical to TRBD2. The DNA end favors TRBJ2-7, so the J call may be wrong. Germline CDR1 is MNHNY and CDR2 is SVGAGI (reference sequence). The CDR3 covers 13 residues. The CDR3: CASSRLAPYEQYF. In DNA form, the CDR3 reads TGTGCCAGCTCCAGACTAGCCCCCTACGAGCAGTACTTC.

The CDR3 region is CASSFRQGAYEQYF. As DNA, the CDR3 is TGTGCCAGCAGCTTCCGGCAGGGGGCTTACGAGCAGTACTTC. The V and J genes are TRBV11-2 and TRBJ2-7; 8 bases agree with TRBD1. Germline V gene lookup returns CDR1 SGHAT and CDR2 FQNNGV. The CDR3 loop spans 14 amino acids. The J segment lost 4 bases and the V segment lost 3 bases, leaving 5 bases of the junction unmatched. The variable domain in full, completed from reference TRBV11-2 and TRBJ2-7, reads EAGVAQSPRYKIIEKRQSVAFWCNPISGHATLYWYQQILGQGPKLLIQFQNNGVVDDSQLPKDRFSAERLKGVDSTLKIQPAKLEDSAVYLCASSFRQGAYEQYFGPGTRLTVT.

The chain employs TRBV28 and TRBJ1-1, with D hard to call. The germline gives CDR1 MDHEN, CDR2 SYDVKM. The CDR3 contains 13 residues. V gave up 3 bases and J gave up 1 base, with 6 bases separating them. CDR3 bases: TGTGCCAGCAGTTTTTGGAGGAACACTGAAGCTTTCTTT. Translating gives CASSFWRNTEAFF. The full variable domain, with the rest looked up from reference TRBV28 and TRBJ1-1, is DVKVTQSSRYLVKRTGEKVFLECVQDMDHENMFWYRQDPGLGLRLIYFSYDVKMKEKGDIPEGYSVSREKKERFSLILESASTNQTSMYLCASSFWRNTEAFFGQGTRLTVV.

This sequence joins TRBV7-9 and TRBJ1-5; 7 positions agree with TRBD1. The ends lost 2 bases at V and 6 bases at J; junction bases unmatched: 13. Germline V gene lookup returns CDR1 SEHNR and CDR2 FQNEAQ (reference sequence). The CDR3 runs 17 residues. CDR3 amino acids: CASSLNGGGGGSQPQHF. In DNA form, the CDR3 reads TGTGCCAGCAGCTTAAATGGAGGAGGGGGCGGATCTCAGCCCCAGCATTTT. Full variable domain (remainder filled in from reference TRBV7-9 and TRBJ1-5): DTGVSQNPRHKITKRGQNVTFRCDPISEHNRLYWYRQTLGQGPEFLTYFQNEAQLEKSRLLSDRFSAERPKGSFSTLEIQRTEQGDSAMYLCASSLNGGGGGSQPQHFGDGTRLSIL.

The chain carries TRBV19 and TRBJ1-4; D is possibly TRBD1 (6 bases). The CDR3 is 14 amino acids. The ends were cut back, 5 bases at V and 0 bases at J, with 7 bases in the middle. The germline CDR1 and CDR2 sequences are LNHDA and SQIVND (reference sequence). The CDR3 spells CASSWTATNEKLFF. CDR3 DNA sequence: TGTGCCAGTAGTTGGACAGCAACTAATGAAAAACTGTTTTTT.

This chain uses TRBV2 with TRBJ1-6; a possible D gene is TRBD1 (5 bases). Trimming cost V 4 bases and J 0 bases, with 16 bases left between them. The CDR3 runs 18 residues. Germline V gives CDR1 SNHLY, CDR2 FYNNEI. The CDR3 loop is CASSGTGTISSYNSPLHF. The CDR3 nucleotides are TGTGCCAGCAGTGGAACCGGGACTATTAGCTCCTATAATTCACCCCTCCACTTT.

The chain combines TRBV2 with TRBJ1-1; 7 nucleotides match TRBD1. Germline loops: CDR1 SNHLY, CDR2 FYNNEI. CDR3 length equals 12 residues. V lost 8 bases, J lost 3 bases, and 3 bases stayed unmatched. The CDR3 nucleotides are TGTGCCAGCGACAGGGAGGACACTGAAGCTTTCTTT. This translates into CASDREDTEAFF. Based on the CDR3 plus reference TRBV2 and TRBJ1-1, the full variable domain is EPEVTQTPSHQVTQMGQEVILRCVPISNHLYFYWYRQILGQKVEFLVSFYNNEISEKSEIFDDQFSVERPDGSNFTLKIRSTKLEDSAMYFCASDREDTEAFFGQGTRLTVV.

The rearrangement uses TRBV19 and TRBJ2-1; 8 positions match TRBD2. CDR1 and CDR2 (germline): LNHDA, SQIVND (reference sequence). The CDR3 has 15 residues. The J segment lost 2 bases and the V segment lost 8 bases, leaving 8 bases of the junction unmatched. CDR3 DNA sequence: TGTGCCAGTGCACCACCGGGACTAGCCTACAATGAGCAGTTCTTC. This codes for CASAPPGLAYNEQFF.

J is TRBJ1-1 and V is TRBV25-1, with unresolved D. Germline CDR1 is MGHDK and CDR2 is SYGVNS. Trimming took off 10 bases at V and 11 bases at J, with 20 bases between the two ends. The CDR3 is 12 amino acids. The CDR3, as DNA: TGTGCCACCAAAACAGATCCACTCATTGCTTTCTTT. The encoded protein is CATKTDPLIAFF.

J is TRBJ2-7 and V is TRBV15; TRBD2 might be the D (6 bases). V was pared by 4 bases and J by 3 bases, with 10 bases between. CDR1 is LNHNV and CDR2 is YYDKDF in the germline V gene (reference sequence). The CDR3 runs to 13 residues. The CDR3 spells CATSNQGGYEQYF. The CDR3 region has the DNA TGTGCCACCAGCAACCAGGGAGGCTACGAGCAGTACTTC.

On this clone itself: Because the CDR3's place on the DNA is in doubt, the DNA is left out and the CDR3 is given as listed by TCRdb. The chain combines TRBV30 with TRBJ2-1; the D segment call TRBD1 is taken from the table without a DNA check. Per germline, CDR1 GTSNPN and CDR2 SVGIG (reference sequence). The CDR3 is 12 residues long, ends included. CDR3 region: CAWRVGQGTGFF.

There are a few counts of this clone. The chain carries TRBV6-5 and TRBJ1-6; 7 bases map to TRBD1. This CDR3 contains 14 residues. Looked up from germline, CDR1 is MNHEY and CDR2 is SVGAGI. V lost 6 bases to trimming and J lost 9 bases; unmatched junction nucleotides: 8. The chain's CDR3 is CASRPDRITSPLHF. The CDR3 DNA follows: TGTGCCAGCAGGCCGGACAGGATTACTTCACCCCTCCACTTT.

The rearrangement uses TRBV5-1 and TRBJ1-1; unclear D gene. Per germline, CDR1 SGHRS and CDR2 YFSETQ. The CDR3 runs 15 residues. The V end was cut by 4 bases, the J end by 1 base, with 14 bases between. CDR3 amino acids: CASSPRGRTNTEAFF. In nucleotides, the CDR3 is TGCGCCAGCAGCCCCCGAGGGCGGACGAACACTGAAGCTTTCTTT.

This chain joins TRBV28 and TRBJ1-2; D is perhaps TRBD1 (6 bases). Looked up from germline, CDR1 is MDHEN and CDR2 is SYDVKM. The CDR3 is made up of 12 amino acids. V shed 3 bases and J shed 8 bases, with 10 bases lying between them. The CDR3 bases are TGTGCCAGCAGTTTGGGGGGGCGCGGCTACACCTTC. Its translation: CASSLGGRGYTF.

The chain carries TRBV18 and TRBJ1-1; D uncertain. The CDR3 extends over 11 amino acids. Trimming took off 3 bases at V and 7 bases at J, with 6 bases between the two ends. Germline lookup yields CDR1 KGHSH and CDR2 LQKENI. CDR3 sequence: CASSPRYEAFF. The CDR3 DNA follows: TGTGCCAGCTCACCCCGTTATGAAGCTTTCTTT.

The chain carries TRBV5-1 and TRBJ1-3, with TRBD1 identical over 9 bases. CDR1 is SGHRS and CDR2 is YFSETQ in the germline V gene. This CDR3 has 16 residues. Trimming cost V 0 bases and J 2 bases; bases outside gene matches: 3. CDR3 residues: CASSLAGTGPGNTIYF. The CDR3 coding sequence is TGCGCCAGCAGCTTGGCCGGGACAGGGCCTGGAAACACCATATATTTT.

The chain joins TRBV15 to TRBJ1-2; the D is unclear. The CDR3 is 12 amino acids. Germline loops: CDR1 LNHNV, CDR2 YYDKDF (reference sequence). The V end lost 3 bases, the J end lost 5 bases, and 7 bases lay between the germline ends. The CDR3: CATSSTTYGYTF. The CDR3 bases are TGTGCCACCAGCAGTACCACATATGGCTACACCTTC. The whole variable domain, remainder taken from reference TRBV15 and TRBJ1-2, is DAMVIQNPRYQVTQFGKPVTLSCSQTLNHNVMYWYQQKSSQAPKLLFHYYDKDFNNEADTPDNFQSRRPNTSFCFLDIRSPGLGDTAMYLCATSSTTYGYTFGSGTRLTVV.

The V call is TRBV7-9, the J call TRBJ1-6; D unclear. The V and J ends lost 1 base and 7 bases respectively, with 14 bases between them. Germline V gene sequence: CDR1 SEHNR, CDR2 FQNEAQ (reference sequence). The CDR3 totals 16 residues. The CDR3 nucleotides read TGTGCCAGCAGCTTAGTAGTGACGGGTTTCAATTCACCCCTCCACTTT. It translates to CASSLVVTGFNSPLHF.

The rearrangement links TRBV11-2 to TRBJ1-4; a possible D gene is TRBD1 (6 bases). This CDR3 region has 14 residues. Trimming removed 1 base at V and 12 bases at J, with 15 bases between. Germline lookup yields CDR1 SGHAT and CDR2 FQNNGV. The CDR3 DNA sequence: TGTGCCAGCAGCTTAGGACAGGTTGGAGAGGAACTGTTTTTT. Its translation: CASSLGQVGEELFF. Supplemented by reference TRBV11-2 and TRBJ1-4, the full variable domain reads EAGVAQSPRYKIIEKRQSVAFWCNPISGHATLYWYQQILGQGPKLLIQFQNNGVVDDSQLPKDRFSAERLKGVDSTLKIQPAKLEDSAVYLCASSLGQVGEELFFGSGTQLSVL.